One and the same sample provided the 25 T cell receptor beta chains below, sequenced in a study of blood T cell repertoires in COVID-19 (TCRdb year 2020). The library was made by the immunoSEQ multiplex PCR assay. Not all clones reach the TCRdb copy of this immuneACCESS table, which keeps in-frame sequences only. Checked studies attribute under half of the gap to unresolved V genes and leave the rest unexplained. The sample includes about 110,000 clones, with roughly 90% observed a single time. In total, the top ten clones hold 4% to 6% of the sample. Sequencing was performed on peripheral blood. The receptors shown here come from a man between 40 and 49 years old with active or convalescent COVID-19.

This clone came up once. V and J are TRBV29-1 and TRBJ1-3, with TRBD1 matching 7 bases. Germline CDR1 and CDR2: SQVTM and ANQGSEA. CDR3 length: 15 residues. The junction had 10 bases not matched to a gene; V was cut back by 5 bases and J by 3 bases. CDR3 loop: CSVTLTGFYGNTIYF. Here the CDR3 DNA reads TGCAGCGTTACCTTGACAGGGTTCTATGGAAACACCATATATTTT.

This rearrangement joins TRBV11-2 to TRBJ2-5, with D possibly being TRBD2 (6 bases). V gave up 5 bases and J gave up 1 base, with 14 bases separating them. CDR1 is SGHAT, CDR2 FQNNGV, per germline. This CDR3 is built from 15 residues. DNA of the CDR3: TGTGCCAGCAGCCGAATGGACGGGGGCCAAGAGACCCAGTACTTC. Translation gives CASSRMDGGQETQYF.

The V and J genes are TRBV24-1 and TRBJ1-4, with 7 bases aligning to TRBD1. J lost 4 bases, V lost 6 bases, and 4 bases had no gene match. This CDR3 is 14 amino acids long. Germline V gives CDR1 KGHDR, CDR2 SFDVKD. DNA for the CDR3: TGTGCCACCAGTCCGACAGGGTTTAATGAAAAACTGTTTTTT. Amino acids: CATSPTGFNEKLFF.

The chain recombines TRBV5-1 with TRBJ1-2; a weak D match, TRBD1 (6 bases). This CDR3 spans 14 amino acids. CDR1 is SGHRS, CDR2 YFSETQ, per germline. V shed 0 bases and J shed 3 bases, with 9 bases lying between them. CDR3 nucleotides: TGCGCCAGCAGCTTGGATCCAGGGGACTATGGCTACACCTTC. Translated: CASSLDPGDYGYTF.

The V gene is TRBV27, the J gene TRBJ2-1; 13 nucleotides agree with TRBD2. Germline CDR1 is MNHEY and CDR2 is SMNVEV (reference sequence). J gave up 6 bases and V 5 bases, and 7 bases lay outside the gene matches. The CDR3 contains 16 residues. For the CDR3, the DNA is TGTGCCAGCAGTGCCGGACTAGCGGGAGATGGCAATGAGCAGTTCTTC. Amino acid sequence: CASSAGLAGDGNEQFF.

J is TRBJ2-7 and V is TRBV27; 7 bases align to TRBD1. CDR3 length: 13 amino acids. Unmatched junction bases numbered 3, after V lost 5 bases and J lost 2 bases. Germline V gene sequence: CDR1 MNHEY, CDR2 SMNVEV (reference sequence). CDR3 sequence reads: CASSPGQTYEQYF. In DNA form, the CDR3 reads TGTGCCAGCAGTCCGGGACAGACCTACGAGCAGTACTTC.

This chain joins TRBV7-2 and TRBJ2-2; unclear D gene. This CDR3 region has 16 residues. Germline lookup yields CDR1 SGHTA and CDR2 FQGNSA. V gave up 0 bases and J gave up 6 bases, with 14 bases separating them. CDR3 loop: CASSLAGYKVAGELFF. In nucleotides, the CDR3 is TGTGCCAGCAGCTTAGCGGGCTATAAAGTCGCCGGGGAGCTGTTTTTT.

The J gene is TRBJ2-6, the V gene TRBV29-1; D remains ambiguous. The V end lost 3 bases, the J end lost 4 bases, and 4 bases lay between the germline ends. The germline V gene encodes CDR1 SQVTM and CDR2 ANQGSEA. The CDR3 contains 12 residues. The CDR3 reads CSVDGGANVLTF. CDR3 coding DNA: TGCAGCGTTGACGGGGGGGCCAACGTCCTGACTTTC.

The CDR3 DNA is TGTGCCACCAGCACAGGGGAGAGGACCGGGGAGCTGTTTTTT. Residues: CATSTGERTGELFF. V and J are TRBV15 and TRBJ2-2; possibly TRBD1 for D (6 bases). The germline V gene encodes CDR1 LNHNV and CDR2 YYDKDF (reference sequence). The CDR3 sequence is 14 residues long. Trimming took off 4 bases at V and 5 bases at J, with 11 bases between the two ends.

The genes are TRBV10-3 and TRBJ2-7, with D maybe TRBD2 (5 bases). This CDR3 region has 14 residues. Germline CDR1 is ENHRY and CDR2 is SYGVKD. The V gene lost 6 bases and the J gene lost 0 bases, with 12 bases spanning the gap. CDR3 region: CAISTSILSYEQYF. The CDR3 nucleotides read TGTGCCATCAGCACTAGTATACTCTCCTACGAGCAGTACTTC.

The chain combines TRBV5-1 with TRBJ2-1; weak D call: TRBD1 (6 bases). This CDR3 contains 13 residues. V was shortened by 3 bases and J by 4 bases, with 8 bases between the two germline ends. CDR1 and CDR2 (germline): SGHRS, YFSETQ. CDR3: CASSYQGYNEQFF. The CDR3 bases are TGCGCCAGCAGCTACCAGGGGTACAATGAGCAGTTCTTC.

The CDR3, as DNA: TGTGCCAGTAGTCCCCGCCCTGGTCAGATCAGCTCCTACGAGCAGTACTTC. Its protein product is CASSPRPGQISSYEQYF. The V call is TRBV19, the J call TRBJ2-7; D gene ambiguous. With 5 bases removed from V and 0 bases from J, the gap between germline ends came to 20 bases. The CDR3 has 17 residues. Germline assignment: CDR1 LNHDA and CDR2 SQIVND (reference sequence).

The CDR3 nucleotides read TGTGCCTGGACCACCCAGACAGGGGCGGGCACTGAAGCTTTCTTT. As protein: CAWTTQTGAGTEAFF. The V and J genes are TRBV30 and TRBJ1-1; 8 nucleotides line up with TRBD1. Unmatched junction bases numbered 11, after V lost 4 bases and J lost 4 bases. CDR1 GTSNPN and CDR2 SVGIG come from the germline V gene (reference sequence). This CDR3 region has 15 residues.

This chain joins TRBV21-1 and TRBJ2-3; the table's D call TRBD2 went unverified against the DNA. TRBV21-1 is a pseudogene. The CDR3 loop spans 16 amino acids. The CDR3 reads CASSKVERNFTDTQYF. Written as DNA, the CDR3 is TGTGCCAGCAGCAAAGTCGAGCGGAACTTTACAGATACGCAGTATTTT.

The chain is built from TRBV9 and TRBJ2-5, with 7 bases matching TRBD2. Trimming removed 4 bases from V and 3 bases from J; junction bases left unmatched: 6. The germline CDR1 and CDR2 sequences are SGDLS and YYNGEE. This CDR3 has 14 amino acids. Here the CDR3 DNA reads TGTGCCAGCAGCCCCCGAGGACTAGAAGAGACCCAGTACTTC. Its translation is CASSPRGLEETQYF.

This sequence joins TRBV7-8 and TRBJ2-7, with D unclear. Trimming removed 2 bases at V and 0 bases at J, with 5 bases between. This CDR3 spans 13 amino acids. Per the germline V gene, CDR1 is SGHVS and CDR2 is FQNEAQ. The CDR3 spells CASSLTYSYEQYF. DNA of the CDR3: TGTGCCAGCAGCTTAACCTACTCCTACGAGCAGTACTTC.

The V call is TRBV28, the J call TRBJ1-1; no clear D. Trimming removed 5 bases at V and 5 bases at J, with 12 bases between. The CDR3 covers 13 residues. Per germline, CDR1 MDHEN and CDR2 SYDVKM. The CDR3 nucleotides are TGTGCCAGCAGTAGTGGATCAGCGACTGAAGCTTTCTTT. Protein product: CASSSGSATEAFF. The variable domain in full, completed from reference TRBV28 and TRBJ1-1, reads DVKVTQSSRYLVKRTGEKVFLECVQDMDHENMFWYRQDPGLGLRLIYFSYDVKMKEKGDIPEGYSVSREKKERFSLILESASTNQTSMYLCASSSGSATEAFFGQGTRLTVV.

J is TRBJ1-5 and V is TRBV4-1; D uncertain. V lost 0 bases to trimming and J lost 3 bases, with 9 bases between them. The CDR3 has 15 residues. CDR1 and CDR2 (germline): MGHRA, YSYEKL. The CDR3, as DNA: TGCGCCAGCAGCCAAGATCACTCACCCAATCAGCCCCAGCATTTT. This encodes CASSQDHSPNQPQHF.

This clone was detected only a few times. J is TRBJ2-3 and V is TRBV28; D is perhaps TRBD2 (6 bases). Trimming shortened V by 5 bases and J by 0 bases, and 21 bases separated the two germline ends. The germline gives CDR1 MDHEN, CDR2 SYDVKM. This CDR3 is 18 amino acids long. In DNA, the CDR3 is TGTGCCAGCAGTGTCCGGGAGCAAGATCCTTGGAGCACAGATACGCAGTATTTT. Translation gives CASSVREQDPWSTDTQYF.

The genes are TRBV7-2 and TRBJ1-1; 9 bases map to TRBD1. The germline CDR1 and CDR2 sequences are SGHTA and FQGNSA. The J segment lost 5 bases and the V segment lost 0 bases, leaving 4 bases of the junction unmatched. The CDR3 spans 15 residues. CDR3 in DNA: TGTGCCAGCAGCTTAGCGACCGGGACAGGGACTGAAGCTTTCTTT. It encodes CASSLATGTGTEAFF.

V usage is TRBV11-2 and J usage is TRBJ2-7; 9 bases map to TRBD2. V gave up 1 base and J gave up 5 bases; unmatched junction bases: 6. This CDR3 contains 15 residues. Germline values: CDR1 SGHAT, CDR2 FQNNGV. The CDR3 DNA reads TGTGCCAGCAGCTTAGTGACTAGCGGCGTGAACGAGCAGTACTTC. This gives the protein CASSLVTSGVNEQYF.

The gene calls are TRBV10-3 and TRBJ1-2; no firm D call. The ends were cut back, 4 bases at V and 3 bases at J, with 15 bases in the middle. Germline-derived CDR1 and CDR2 are ENHRY and SYGVKD. The CDR3 is 15 amino acids. Written as DNA, the CDR3 is TGTGCCATCAGTGGGAGGACCCAGGAGGACTATGGCTACACCTTC. This translates into CAISGRTQEDYGYTF.

This chain connects TRBV21-1 to TRBJ1-6; TRBD1 reflects the table's D call only, with no check against the DNA. TRBV21-1 is classified as a pseudogene. The CDR3 loop spans 19 amino acids. CDR3 coding DNA: TGTGCCAGCAGCAAAGCGGGGGAGACAGGGTCGTACCGGGGATCACCCCTCCACTTT. This encodes CASSKAGETGSYRGSPLHF.

This clone was observed once. The V gene is TRBV18, the J gene TRBJ2-5; tentatively, D is TRBD2 (6 bases). Trimming took off 1 base at V and 5 bases at J, with 8 bases between the two ends. There are 13 residues in the CDR3. The germline V gene encodes CDR1 KGHSH and CDR2 LQKENI. The CDR3 sequence is CASSPLGRETQYF. The CDR3, as DNA: TGTGCCAGCTCACCACTAGGGAGGGAGACCCAGTACTTC.

This clone was seen just once. The chain employs TRBV19 and TRBJ1-5; the D gene is possibly TRBD1 (6 bases). The CDR3 loop spans 15 amino acids. Germline CDR1 LNHDA, CDR2 SQIVND (reference sequence). V gave up 4 bases and J gave up 3 bases, with 13 bases separating them. Written as DNA, the CDR3 is TGTGCCAGTAGTAACCCTGGACAGTACAATCAGCCCCAGCATTTT. It codes for CASSNPGQYNQPQHF.